This T cell receptor (beta chain) was recovered during a study of blood T cell repertoires in COVID-19. Method: immunoSEQ multiplex PCR; TCRdb's copy keeps in-frame clones and lacks some. Of over 250,000 clones listed, roughly 80% are singletons. Trimming left V 5 bases short and J 7 bases short, with 14 bases between. In germline, CDR1 is LGHDT, CDR2 YNNKEL (reference sequence). CDR3 length: 13 residues. The rearrangement uses TRBV3-1 (or the pseudogene TRBV3-2) and TRBJ1-1; weak D call: TRBD1 (6 bases). Sequencing input: PBMCs or T cells enriched from blood (not recorded which). The receptor's source is a man aged 40-55 years who had been exposed to COVID-19. CDR3 DNA sequence: TGTGCCAGCAGCTTAGCCGGGACACGTGAAGCTTTCTTT. Translated: CASSLAGTREAFF.